The rows below give T cell receptor beta chains drawn from one sample of a study of CD8+ T cells in alopecia areata. This table comes from immunoSEQ multiplex PCR, and its TCRdb copy is limited to in-frame clones, with some not included. The table has 50,000 to 80,000 clones, about 40% seen once. The sample comprised NKG2D-low CD8+ T cells sorted from blood. All receptors come from a human donor with alopecia areata. Each CDR3 is given with its conserved first and last residue. D genes are given only for firm matches. For some rows the clone size is stated as once, few or many, or as a class when expanded; others skip it.

clone_size,d_call,v_call,j_call,cdr3_nt,cdr3_aa
NA,NA,TRBV29-1,TRBJ2-1,TGCAGCGTGCTCTGGGATTCAAGGGAGCAGTTCTTC,CSVLWDSREQFF
NA,TRBD1,TRBV7-8,TRBJ1-5,TGTGCCAGCAGCTCGGCCGGGACAGGGGTTCAGCCCCAGCATTTT,CASSSAGTGVQPQHF
few,NA,TRBV7-9,TRBJ2-7,TGTGCCAGCAGTTCCAATACACCTTCCTACGAGCAGTACTTC,CASSSNTPSYEQYF
NA,TRBD2,TRBV29-1,TRBJ2-3,TGCAGCGTTGGGCCCAGCGGGAGAGTTGTAGATACGCAGTATTTT,CSVGPSGRVVDTQYF
once,NA,TRBV5-1,TRBJ2-7,TGCGCCAGCAGCCCCGACAGCTCCTACGAGCAGTACTTC,CASSPDSSYEQYF
NA,TRBD2,TRBV5-4,TRBJ2-1,TGTGCCAGCAGCTTGGAGGGACCGGGACTAGATCAGTTCTTC,CASSLEGPGLDQFF
NA,TRBD2,TRBV5-1,TRBJ2-1,TGCGCCAGCAAGCTAGCTAGCGGGAGACCGAGCTCCTACAATGAGCAGTTCTTC,CASKLASGRPSSYNEQFF
NA,NA,TRBV7-2,TRBJ2-7,TGTGCCAGCAGATCACATCCTGGAGGGGGGGCCCTGTACGAGCAGTACTTC,CASRSHPGGGALYEQYF
few,NA,TRBV29-1,TRBJ2-7,TGCAGCGTTGAAGCGACAGGTATCTACGAGCAGTACTTC,CSVEATGIYEQYF
few,NA,TRBV29-1,TRBJ2-2,TGCAGCGGAGGGCGGGACACCGGGGAGCTGTTTTTT,CSGGRDTGELFF
NA,NA,TRBV7-8,TRBJ2-5,TGTGCCAGCAGCTCCCCGGAGGGGGTCTCCCAAGAGACCCAGTACTTC,CASSSPEGVSQETQYF
NA,NA,TRBV6-1,TRBJ1-6,TGTGCCAGCAGTGCCGGGACCGGGGGCCCTAATTCACCCCTCCACTTT,CASSAGTGGPNSPLHF
NA,NA,TRBV11-2,TRBJ2-1,TGTGCCAGCAGCCCACCCCGCTCTGAGCAGTTCTTC,CASSPPRSEQFF
many,NA,TRBV13,TRBJ2-7,TGTGCCAGCAGCTTAGTTATGGAAGACTACGAGCAGTACTTC,CASSLVMEDYEQYF
few,TRBD2,TRBV4-2,TRBJ2-7,TGTGCCAGCAGCCAAGATGGGCCGGGACTAGCCTACGAGCAGTACTTC,CASSQDGPGLAYEQYF
once,TRBD2,TRBV7-2,TRBJ2-1,TGTGCCACCGAAAGCGGGAGGGCTGAGCAGTTCTTC,CATESGRAEQFF
NA,NA,TRBV29-1,TRBJ1-1,TGCAGCGCAGGGGACACTGAAGCTTTCTTT,CSAGDTEAFF
once,NA,TRBV29-1,TRBJ1-1,TGCAGCGTTGAGGTGGCTGAAGCTTTCTTT,CSVEVAEAFF
NA,NA,TRBV13,TRBJ2-6,TGTGCCAGCAGCTACCTACAGGGAGGGGCCAACGTCCTGACTTTC,CASSYLQGGANVLTF
NA,TRBD1,TRBV5-1,TRBJ1-5,TGCGCCAGCAGCTGGACAGGGGAGAAGCAGCCCCAGCATTTT,CASSWTGEKQPQHF
NA,NA,TRBV6-4,TRBJ1-1,TGTGCCAGCAGGGACATTTCTGAAGCTTTCTTT,CASRDISEAFF
NA,NA,TRBV5-4,TRBJ2-2,TGTGCCAGCAGCTCGGCGATATCTGCCGGGGAGCTGTTTTTT,CASSSAISAGELFF
NA,TRBD2,TRBV4-2,TRBJ2-5,TGTGCCAGCAGCCAGCCGACTAGCGGGGCCCAAGAGACCCAGTACTTC,CASSQPTSGAQETQYF
NA,NA,TRBV14,TRBJ1-6,TGTGCCAGCAGCCACCGGGACCCCAAGCCCTCACCCCTCCACTTT,CASSHRDPKPSPLHF
NA,NA,TRBV5-1,TRBJ1-1,TGCGCCAGCAGCTCGCAGTCGGGTAACATGAACACTGAAGCTTTCTTT,CASSSQSGNMNTEAFF
NA,TRBD1,TRBV4-1,TRBJ2-7,TGCGCCAGCAGCCAAGGTCCTCTCGGGACAGGGCTAGCCGAGCAGTACTTC,CASSQGPLGTGLAEQYF
NA,NA,TRBV5-1,TRBJ2-5,TGCGCCAGCAGCCTAGGGACAACGTGGAGGGAGACCCAGTACTTC,CASSLGTTWRETQYF
few,NA,TRBV29-1,TRBJ1-2,TGCAGCGCCTTGACCCGTGATGGCTACACCTTC,CSALTRDGYTF
NA,NA,TRBV5-1,TRBJ2-7,TGCGCCAGCCACGTAGATGCTGGGCCGAACTACGAGCAGTACTTC,CASHVDAGPNYEQYF
NA,NA,TRBV5-1,TRBJ2-1,TGCGCCAGCAGCTTGACTCAGGGAGGCTACAATGAGCAGTTCTTC,CASSLTQGGYNEQFF
NA,NA,TRBV28,TRBJ2-1,TGTGCCAGCAGTCGGGGCCTCAATGAGCAGTTCTTC,CASSRGLNEQFF
NA,TRBD1,TRBV29-1,TRBJ2-1,TGCAGCGAATGGGGACAGGACAATGAGCAGTTCTTC,CSEWGQDNEQFF
few,NA,TRBV15,TRBJ2-7,TGTGCCACCAGCCTGGGAGGGGGGGCGTACGAGCAGTACTTC,CATSLGGGAYEQYF
NA,TRBD1,TRBV2,TRBJ1-1,TGTGCCAGCAGTGAAGGGACAGGGTCGGACACTGAAGCTTTCTTT,CASSEGTGSDTEAFF
NA,TRBD1,TRBV5-6,TRBJ1-2,TGTGCCAGCCAGATGTGGGGACAGGGCCTTTATGGCTACACCTTC,CASQMWGQGLYGYTF
once,NA,TRBV2,TRBJ2-1,TGTGCCAGCAGAGACCCCGGGGTCCTGACCTACAATGAGCAGTTCTTC,CASRDPGVLTYNEQFF
few,NA,TRBV5-6,TRBJ2-7,TGTGCCAGCACCAAAAGCCTGTCGAAACGCGAGCAGTACTTC,CASTKSLSKREQYF
NA,TRBD1,TRBV6-6,TRBJ2-1,TGTGCCAGCAGTTACGACAGGGCCGTGGACCCCAATGAGCAGTTCTTC,CASSYDRAVDPNEQFF
NA,NA,TRBV5-1,TRBJ2-2,TGCGCCAGCAGTAGGGGATCCGGGGAGCTGTTTTTT,CASSRGSGELFF
NA,NA,TRBV4-3,TRBJ1-2,TGCGCCAGCAGCCAAGGAGTCCGGGTCCTCTATGGCTACACCTTC,CASSQGVRVLYGYTF
NA,NA,TRBV19,TRBJ2-7,TGTGCCAGCTCGGAGGAGGGGCGCTACGAGCAGTACTTC,CASSEEGRYEQYF
NA,NA,TRBV19,TRBJ2-7,TGTGCCAAGAGCGGCTACGAGCAGTACTTC,CAKSGYEQYF
NA,TRBD2,TRBV28,TRBJ2-1,TGTGCCAGCAACGAACTAGCGGGAGGCAACAATGAGCAGTTCTTC,CASNELAGGNNEQFF
NA,TRBD2,TRBV6-4,TRBJ2-1,TGTGCCAGCAGTAAATCTAGCGGGAGCAATGAGCAGTTCTTC,CASSKSSGSNEQFF
NA,TRBD1,TRBV27,TRBJ2-7,TGTGCCAGCAGTTGGGGCGGGACAGGGCTCGTCTACGAGCAGTACTTC,CASSWGGTGLVYEQYF
few,NA,TRBV7-8,TRBJ2-7,TGTGCCAGCAGCCACCGCGACAGATACGAGCAGTACTTC,CASSHRDRYEQYF
NA,NA,TRBV27,TRBJ2-7,TGTGCCAGCAGTTTAAACAGGGTTTACGAGCAGTACTTC,CASSLNRVYEQYF
few,TRBD2,TRBV28,TRBJ2-7,TGTGCCAGCAGTCCGCGGACTAGCGACGAGCAGTACTTC,CASSPRTSDEQYF
few,NA,TRBV29-1,TRBJ1-1,TGCAGCGTGGTAGTTCCGAACACTGAAGCTTTCTTT,CSVVVPNTEAFF
NA,NA,TRBV29-1,TRBJ1-1,TGCAGCGTCCTGGGCAGTGGGAACACTGAAGCTTTCTTT,CSVLGSGNTEAFF
NA,NA,TRBV29-1,TRBJ2-3,TGCAGCGTTGATGGCGAGGGACACCGAACAGATACGCAGTATTTT,CSVDGEGHRTDTQYF
NA,NA,TRBV7-9,TRBJ1-2,TGTGCCAGCAGCTTAGCGATCACAGGGTCGCATAGCTACACCTTC,CASSLAITGSHSYTF
NA,NA,TRBV27,TRBJ2-7,TGTGCCAGCAGTTTTTGGGGCAGTTCCTACGAGCAGTACTTC,CASSFWGSSYEQYF
few,NA,TRBV4-3,TRBJ2-3,TGCGCCAGCAGCCGAGGGACTTCAGATACGCAGTATTTT,CASSRGTSDTQYF
NA,TRBD1,TRBV9,TRBJ2-6,TGTGCCAGCAGCTCCAATTCTTGGGACAGGGGGCTCGGGGCCAACGTCCTGACTTTC,CASSSNSWDRGLGANVLTF
once,NA,TRBV2,TRBJ1-1,TGTGCCAGCCCGGCTGGGGGTGAAGCTTTCTTT,CASPAGGEAFF
few,NA,TRBV5-1,TRBJ1-5,TGCGCCAGCAGCTTGGAGGGCCGGCATTTT,CASSLEGRHF
NA,TRBD2,TRBV5-6,TRBJ2-3,TGTGCCAGCAGCTTACTAGCGGGAGGGAAAGATACGCAGTATTTT,CASSLLAGGKDTQYF
few,NA,TRBV7-9,TRBJ2-7,TGTGCCAGCAGCTTAGTCCCAGACTCGTCCTACGAGCAGTACTTC,CASSLVPDSSYEQYF
few,NA,TRBV29-1,TRBJ1-1,TGCACTGACCGGGGTTATCACACTGAAGCTTTCTTT,CTDRGYHTEAFF